Following are 18 T cell receptor beta chains from one sample sequenced in a study of blood T cell repertoires in COVID-19. The data were produced by immunoSEQ multiplex PCR, yet TCRdb's version contains in-frame clones alone and is incomplete. This table has about 130,000 clones, more than 70% appearing once. The material sequenced was peripheral blood. Receptors originate from a human donor in a cohort sampled during active COVID-19.

The chain recombines TRBV6-5 with TRBJ1-1; D may be TRBD1 (5 bases). Trimming removed 2 bases from V and 5 bases from J, with 9 bases in between. The CDR3 extends over 13 amino acids. Germline V gives CDR1 MNHEY, CDR2 SVGAGI. The CDR3 nucleotides read TGTGCCAGCAGTTACACCAGGGTGACTGAAGCTTTCTTT. Its translation is CASSYTRVTEAFF.

The gene calls are TRBV24-1 and TRBJ1-1; D might be TRBD1 (6 bases). Germline assignment: CDR1 KGHDR and CDR2 SFDVKD. The CDR3 length is 19 residues. The ends were cut back, 4 bases at V and 1 base at J, with 24 bases in the middle. Here the CDR3 DNA reads TGTGCCACCAGTGACCTTGGCCTTGGGGGCCGAAGGGAGAACACTGAAGCTTTCTTT. Amino acids: CATSDLGLGGRRENTEAFF.

CDR3 loop: CASSQSGGGIYGYTF. The DNA for the CDR3 is TGCGCCAGCAGCCAGTCCGGGGGGGGGATCTATGGCTACACCTTC. The V and J genes are TRBV4-1 and TRBJ1-2; tentatively, D is TRBD1 (5 bases). The CDR3 spans 15 residues. V lost 3 bases and J lost 4, with 15 bases in between. Germline CDR1 and CDR2: MGHRA and YSYEKL.

V gene TRBV20-1 combines with J gene TRBJ2-7; 10 bases agree with TRBD2. The germline CDR1 and CDR2 sequences are DFQATT and SNEGSKA (reference sequence). CDR3 length equals 16 residues. Trimming took 3 bases from V and 10 from J; bases not matched to a gene: 18. The CDR3 is CSASPFGLAGAECQYF. The CDR3 nucleotides are TGCAGTGCTAGTCCGTTCGGGCTAGCGGGAGCGGAGTGCCAGTACTTC.

V gene TRBV6-4 combines with J gene TRBJ2-7, with D tentatively TRBD2 (7 bases). V was shortened by 2 bases and J by 6 bases, with 20 bases between the two germline ends. The CDR3 consists of 16 residues. Germline V lookup: CDR1 MRHNA, CDR2 SNTAGT. CDR3 residues: CASSDGGARRGSEQYF. Written as DNA, the CDR3 is TGTGCCAGCAGTGACGGGGGGGCCCGCCGGGGTTCCGAGCAGTACTTC.

The chain has TRBV4-2 and TRBJ1-1, with D possibly matching TRBD1 (6 bases). CDR1 is LGHNA, CDR2 YNFKEQ, per germline. With 0 bases removed from V and 1 base from J, the gap between germline ends came to 9 bases. This CDR3 is built from 15 residues. In DNA form, the CDR3 reads TGTGCCAGCAGCCAAGAGTGGACAGCGAACACTGAAGCTTTCTTT. Translation gives CASSQEWTANTEAFF.

V usage is TRBV9 and J usage is TRBJ2-2; 13 bases are a match to TRBD2. V lost 3 bases to trimming and J lost 4 bases; unmatched junction nucleotides: 3. The germline gives CDR1 SGDLS, CDR2 YYNGEE. The CDR3 has 16 residues. The CDR3 sequence: CASSGTSGRGTGELFF. In DNA, the CDR3 is TGTGCCAGCAGCGGAACTAGCGGGAGGGGCACCGGGGAGCTGTTTTTT.

The chain combines TRBV4-1 with TRBJ2-7; tentatively, D is TRBD2 (5 bases). The germline V gene encodes CDR1 MGHRA and CDR2 YSYEKL. The V end lost 0 bases, the J end lost 0 bases, and 6 bases lay between the germline ends. The CDR3 extends over 14 amino acids. The CDR3 region is CASSQDEGSYEQYF. The CDR3 DNA reads as TGCGCCAGCAGCCAAGACGAGGGCTCCTACGAGCAGTACTTC.

V is TRBV10-3 and J is TRBJ2-2; 12 nucleotides align to TRBD2. Germline V gives CDR1 ENHRY, CDR2 SYGVKD. Trimming took 6 bases from V and 5 from J; bases not matched to a gene: 10. This CDR3 has 17 residues. The DNA for the CDR3 is TGTGCCATCAGCAGCCGACTAGCGGGAGAGGGGACCGGGGAGCTGTTTTTT. It is translated as CAISSRLAGEGTGELFF.

CDR3 nucleotide sequence: TGTGCCAGCTCACCTCGAGACAGAACAAGCTCCTACGAGCAGTACTTC. This codes for CASSPRDRTSSYEQYF. The J gene is TRBJ2-7, the V gene TRBV18, with a possible D match to TRBD1 (5 bases). This CDR3 region has 16 residues. V gave up 3 bases and J gave up 0 bases, with 15 bases separating them. The V gene's germline CDR1 is KGHSH and CDR2 LQKENI.

V and J are TRBV5-5 and TRBJ2-1; TRBD2 matches at 7 bases. The CDR3 is made up of 17 amino acids. Germline V CDR1 and CDR2: SGHKS, YYEKEE (reference sequence). Trimming cost V 0 bases and J 0 bases; bases outside gene matches: 6. CDR3 in amino acids: CASSLAPQRGSYNEQFF. CDR3 nucleotide sequence: TGTGCCAGCAGCTTGGCCCCCCAGCGGGGCTCCTACAATGAGCAGTTCTTC. Drawing the rest from reference TRBV5-5 and TRBJ2-1, the complete variable domain is DAGVTQSPTHLIKTRGQQVTLRCSPISGHKSVSWYQQVLGQGPQFIFQYYEKEERGRGNFPDRFSARQFPNYSSELNVNALLLGDSALYLCASSLAPQRGSYNEQFFGPGTRLTVL.

The J gene is TRBJ1-4, the V gene TRBV18, with D perhaps matching TRBD1 (6 bases). In germline, CDR1 is KGHSH, CDR2 LQKENI. The CDR3 extends over 13 amino acids. Between the trimmed V and J ends, which lost 8 bases and 7 bases, there was a span of 14 bases. CDR3 amino acids: CASRGRSSEKLFF. The DNA of the CDR3 is TGTGCCAGCAGGGGGAGATCCTCTGAAAAACTGTTTTTT. Based on the CDR3 plus reference TRBV18 and TRBJ1-4, the full variable domain is NAGVMQNPRHLVRRRGQEARLRCSPMKGHSHVYWYRQLPEEGLKFMVYLQKENIIDESGMPKERFSAEFPKEGPSILRIQQVVRGDSAAYFCASRGRSSEKLFFGSGTQLSVL.

This chain links TRBV7-2 with TRBJ2-3, with D perhaps TRBD2 (7 bases). Trimming pared 5 bases from V and 7 bases from J, leaving 19 bases between. This CDR3 comprises 15 residues. The V gene's germline CDR1 is SGHTA and CDR2 FQGNSA. The CDR3 sequence is CASSTGRASGNTQYF. The CDR3 nucleotides read TGTGCCAGCAGCACAGGGAGGGCTAGCGGTAATACGCAGTATTTT.

Here the CDR3 reads CASSFNQGPTYEQYF. The DNA of the CDR3 is TGTGCCAGCAGCTTTAATCAGGGGCCTACTTACGAGCAGTACTTC. The J gene is TRBJ2-7, the V gene TRBV7-6; D is possibly TRBD1 (6 bases). The CDR3 is made up of 15 amino acids. The germline V gene encodes CDR1 SGHVS and CDR2 FNYEAQ. The V end was cut by 3 bases, the J end by 4 bases, with 16 bases between.

The rearrangement joins TRBV4-1 to TRBJ1-2; D is undetermined. CDR3 size: 15 residues. Germline loops: CDR1 MGHRA, CDR2 YSYEKL. With 4 bases removed from V and 1 base from J, the gap between germline ends came to 13 bases. CDR3 DNA sequence: TGCGCCAGCAGCCGAGGGCAGGAAAATAACTATGGCTACACCTTC. This encodes CASSRGQENNYGYTF.

The chain recombines TRBV7-9 with TRBJ2-5; TRBD2 might be the D (5 bases). Per the germline V gene, CDR1 is SEHNR and CDR2 is FQNEAQ (reference sequence). The CDR3 loop spans 13 amino acids. V lost 2 bases and J lost 5, with 9 bases in between. CDR3 in amino acids: CASSLTVAETQYF. CDR3 nucleotides: TGTGCCAGCAGCTTAACGGTAGCGGAGACCCAGTACTTC.

For the CDR3, the DNA is TGCGCCAGCAGCCTGGACAGCTATGGCTACACCTTC. Protein sequence: CASSLDSYGYTF. The V call is TRBV10-2, the J call TRBJ1-2; maybe TRBD1 (6 bases). In germline, CDR1 is WSHSY, CDR2 SAAADI. Trimming shortened V by 6 bases and J by 4 bases, and 9 bases separated the two germline ends. CDR3 size: 12 residues.

V gene TRBV24-1 combines with J gene TRBJ1-2, with D possibly matching TRBD1 (6 bases). The CDR3 loop spans 14 amino acids. V was shortened by 7 bases and J by 6 bases, with 17 bases between the two germline ends. The germline V gene encodes CDR1 KGHDR and CDR2 SFDVKD. This chain's CDR3 is CATSHRDLSHGYTF. CDR3 nucleotide sequence: TGTGCCACCAGCCACAGGGATTTATCACATGGCTACACCTTC.